This TCR beta chain comes out of a study of T-cell memory formation after mild COVID-19. TCR alpha and TCR beta cDNA libraries with sample barcodes and UMIs came from 5'RACE using constant-segment primers. TCRdb ran MiXCR on the 5' RACE reads and lists one entry per CDR3 protein. Here the sample spans about 200,000 distinct CDR3 sequences, 9.5% being singletons. This clonotype has at least ten counts. What was sequenced was PBMCs or a T cell subset sorted from them (not recorded which). This TCR came from a young man who had mild COVID-19 (a few samples of this study predate the infection). Cell type and time point are not known.

CDR3 in DNA: TGTGCCAGCAGTCCCCGCTCGCTCACTAGCGGGGGGAATGAGCAGTTCTTC. Its protein is CASSPRSLTSGGNEQFF. The chain is built from TRBV7-9 and TRBJ2-1, with TRBD2 matching over 12 bases. CDR3 length equals 17 residues. Looked up from germline, CDR1 is SEHNR and CDR2 is FQNEAQ (reference sequence). The trim removed 6 bases at V and 7 bases at J, leaving 13 bases unmatched.